What follows is one T cell receptor (beta chain) and its context. The PCR employed 60 Vbeta primers together with 13 Jbeta primers. Only in-frame clones appear in the TCRdb table, and some are missing; sequencing was by immunoSEQ multiplex PCR. The sample comprises 270,000 or so clones, around 90% of which are singletons, and about 1.8% rests with the top ten. The sample is drawn from a study of cytomegalovirus exposure and HLA in healthy donors. Germline V gene lookup returns CDR1 SGDLS and CDR2 YYNGEE. CDR3 length: 14 residues. V lost 2 bases, J lost 2 bases, and 3 bases stayed unmatched. This clonotype was obtained from a girl aged 2-10 years in good health and CMV-seronegative. Material: PBMCs. The J gene is TRBJ2-7, the V gene TRBV9; 8 bases fit TRBD1. CDR3 bases: TGTGCCAGCAGCGTCGGGACAGGAGCCTACGAGCAGTACTTC. Protein: CASSVGTGAYEQYF.